Listed here are 29 T cell receptor beta chains from one sample, sequenced in a study of beta chain features in type 1 diabetes. No antigen is known for these receptors. Isolated RNA was reverse transcribed in full, so expressed TCRB transcripts were sequenced. Method: immunoSEQ multiplex PCR; TCRdb's copy keeps in-frame clones and lacks some. Of some 640,000 clones listed, about an eighth were seen once; the top ten hold approximately 0.039%. Overall study results and limits: Among patients with Type 1 diabetes, TCRB CDR3s were moderately but significantly shorter in every one of the four CD4+ subsets.

The sequencing input was naive CD4+ T cells from blood. The receptor set was obtained from a man younger than 35 with type 1 diabetes.

J is TRBJ2-4 and V is TRBV29-1; D uncertain. Trimming cost V 1 base and J 0 bases, with 4 bases left between them. This CDR3 is built from 13 residues. Per the germline V gene, CDR1 is SQVTM and CDR2 is ANQGSEA. The CDR3 DNA is TGCAGCGTTGAAGGGATAGCCAAAAACATTCAGTACTTC. Protein sequence: CSVEGIAKNIQYF.

The rearrangement joins TRBV9 to TRBJ1-6; no clear D. Germline CDR1 reads SGDLS; CDR2 reads YYNGEE. This CDR3 region has 14 residues. Trimming removed 3 bases from V and 10 bases from J, with 14 bases in between. The CDR3: CASSGDRSNSPLHF. For the CDR3, the DNA is TGTGCCAGCAGCGGCGACCGAAGCAACTCACCCCTCCACTTT. Looking up the rest from reference TRBV9 and TRBJ1-6 gives the full variable domain: DSGVTQTPKHLITATGQRVTLRCSPRSGDLSVYWYQQSLDQGLQFLIQYYNGEERAKGNILERFSAQQFPDLHSELNLSSLELGDSALYFCASSGDRSNSPLHFGNGTRLTVT.

The chain joins TRBV6-5 to TRBJ2-7; tentatively, D is TRBD1 (6 bases). Germline V gene data show CDR1 as MNHEY and CDR2 as SVGAGI. CDR3 length: 13 amino acids. V shed 6 bases and J shed 2 bases, with 11 bases lying between them. In DNA form, the CDR3 reads TGTGCCAGCAGCCCCGGGACAACCTACGAGCAGTACTTC. Translation: CASSPGTTYEQYF.

This clone was counted between two and nine times. The CDR3 sequence is CATSRLAGGPTGELFF. For the CDR3, the DNA is TGTGCCACCAGCCGACTAGCGGGGGGGCCCACCGGGGAGCTGTTTTTT. This chain joins TRBV15 and TRBJ2-2; 14 bases line up with TRBD2. The germline gives CDR1 LNHNV, CDR2 YYDKDF (reference sequence). Losses at the gene ends were 5 bases for V and 4 bases for J; bases not matched to a gene: 3. This CDR3 spans 16 amino acids.

The gene calls are TRBV5-6 and TRBJ1-1; 7 bases fit TRBD1. The junction had 5 bases not matched to a gene; V was cut back by 3 bases and J by 3 bases. The CDR3 is made up of 14 amino acids. CDR1 and CDR2 from the germline V gene are SGHDT and YYEEEE. This CDR3 reads CASSWKDRDTEAFF. CDR3 nucleotides: TGTGCCAGCAGCTGGAAAGACAGGGACACTGAAGCTTTCTTT.

This clone was seen only a few times. The chain uses TRBV9 and TRBJ2-1; the D is unclear. CDR1 and CDR2 (germline): SGDLS, YYNGEE. CDR3 length: 16 residues. Trimming stripped 4 bases from V and 0 bases from J, with 14 bases between. CDR3 in DNA: TGTGCCAGCAGCCCTCAGGTGAAAAGCTCCTACAATGAGCAGTTCTTC. Protein: CASSPQVKSSYNEQFF.

CDR3 sequence reads: CSVEDTENTEAFF. The DNA of the CDR3 is TGCAGCGTTGAAGATACAGAGAACACTGAAGCTTTCTTT. This chain uses TRBV29-1 with TRBJ1-1, with D unclear. V was trimmed by 0 bases and J by 1 base, leaving 6 bases between them. Germline CDR1 SQVTM, CDR2 ANQGSEA. The CDR3 runs to 13 residues. Filled out from reference TRBV29-1 and TRBJ1-1, the complete variable domain reads SAVISQKPSRDICQRGTSLTIQCQVDSQVTMMFWYRQQPGQSLTLIATANQGSEATYESGFVIDKFPISRPNLTFSTLTVSNMSPEDSSIYLCSVEDTENTEAFFGQGTRLTVV.

In its sample, this clone was seen a few times. The gene calls are TRBV2 and TRBJ1-4; TRBD1 matches 7 bases. CDR1 is SNHLY, CDR2 FYNNEI, per germline. The V gene end was trimmed by 7 bases and the J gene end by 8 bases; junction bases not matched to a gene: 7. This CDR3 comprises 13 residues. CDR3 sequence reads: CASIRDSREKLFF. The CDR3 coding sequence is TGTGCCAGCATTCGGGACAGTAGGGAAAAACTGTTTTTT.

The chain has TRBV7-2 and TRBJ2-2; 9 bases fit TRBD2. V was pared by 4 bases and J by 3 bases, with 6 bases of the junction left unmatched. Germline-derived CDR1 and CDR2 are SGHTA and FQGNSA. The CDR3 runs 16 residues. The CDR3 loop is CASSSSSGRHTGELFF. CDR3 in DNA: TGTGCCAGCAGCTCTAGCAGCGGGAGGCACACCGGGGAGCTGTTTTTT.

The CDR3 nucleotides are TGTGCCAGCAGTCCCTCCCCACGACAGAGGAACTACAATGAGCAGTTCTTC. Translating it yields CASSPSPRQRNYNEQFF. The chain carries TRBV25-1 and TRBJ2-1; TRBD1 might be the D (5 bases). Looked up from germline, CDR1 is MGHDK and CDR2 is SYGVNS. The CDR3 totals 17 residues. V lost 5 bases and J 3 bases, leaving 20 bases between the germline ends. The full variable domain, rest sourced from reference TRBV25-1 and TRBJ2-1, is EADIYQTPRYLVIGTGKKITLECSQTMGHDKMYWYQQDPGMELHLIHYSYGVNSTEKGDLSSESTVSRIRTEHFPLTLESARPSHTSQYLCASSPSPRQRNYNEQFFGPGTRLTVL.

The V and J genes are TRBV23-1 and TRBJ2-7; TRBD2 matches 12 bases. TRBV23-1 is reported as an ORF; its role is uncertain. With V trimmed by 2 bases and J by 2 bases, 13 bases remained unmatched. The CDR3 loop spans 19 amino acids. The CDR3 protein is CASSQTADQGLAGPYEQYF. The CDR3 DNA reads as TGCGCCAGCAGTCAAACGGCTGATCAGGGACTAGCGGGTCCCTACGAGCAGTACTTC.

This clone was seen a few times. CDR3 in amino acids: CASTKDGQGNTGELFF. In DNA, the CDR3 is TGTGCCAGCACCAAAGACGGCCAGGGGAACACCGGGGAGCTGTTTTTT. V is TRBV7-9 and J is TRBJ2-2; D is possibly TRBD1 (5 bases). The CDR3 length is 16 residues. V dropped 7 bases and J dropped 1 base, with 16 bases sitting between them. The germline V gene has CDR1 SEHNR and CDR2 FQNEAQ (reference sequence).

The CDR3 bases are TGTGCCAGCAGCCAATCCGTTGGAGGGTACTATGGCTACACCTTC. Translation: CASSQSVGGYYGYTF. The chain employs TRBV14 and TRBJ1-2; D is unresolved. The ends were cut back, 2 bases at V and 3 bases at J, with 13 bases in the middle. The CDR3 extends over 15 amino acids. CDR1 and CDR2 from the germline V gene are SGHDN and FVKESK.

This clone was observed a few times. This chain uses TRBV19 with TRBJ1-4, with 8 bases that match TRBD1. The V and J ends lost 9 bases and 8 bases, in that order; junction bases with no gene match: 11. Germline loops: CDR1 LNHDA, CDR2 SQIVND (reference sequence). The CDR3 has 14 amino acids. DNA for the CDR3: TGTGCCAGCTCTTGGACAGGGCACGACGAAAAACTGTTTTTT. Protein sequence: CASSWTGHDEKLFF.

This clone showed up just a few times. V usage is TRBV19 and J usage is TRBJ2-2, with D maybe TRBD1 (5 bases). Germline assignment: CDR1 LNHDA and CDR2 SQIVND (reference sequence). V was trimmed by 3 bases and J by 3 bases, leaving 14 bases between them. This CDR3 is built from 16 residues. The CDR3 reads CASSMGYQGYTGELFF. As DNA, the CDR3 is TGTGCCAGTAGTATGGGCTACCAGGGTTACACCGGGGAGCTGTTTTTT. Based on the CDR3 plus reference TRBV19 and TRBJ2-2, the full variable domain is DGGITQSPKYLFRKEGQNVTLSCEQNLNHDAMYWYRQDPGQGLRLIYYSQIVNDFQKGDIAEGYSVSREKKESFPLTVTSAQKNPTAFYLCASSMGYQGYTGELFFGEGSRLTVL.

The rearrangement links TRBV18 to TRBJ2-5; D is unresolved. The CDR3 is 13 amino acids. The germline gives CDR1 KGHSH, CDR2 LQKENI. Trimming took off 2 bases at V and 5 bases at J, with 9 bases between the two ends. The CDR3 reads CASSPENEETQYF. The CDR3 DNA reads as TGTGCCAGCTCACCAGAGAACGAGGAGACCCAGTACTTC.

This clone was picked up a small number of times. The rearrangement uses TRBV6-5 and TRBJ2-3; 12 nucleotides align to TRBD2. The J segment lost 4 bases and the V segment lost 3 bases, leaving 5 bases of the junction unmatched. The CDR3 runs to 16 residues. Germline CDR1 and CDR2: MNHEY and SVGAGI. CDR3 in DNA: TGTGCCAGCAGTTATGAACTAGCGGGAGGCTCAGATACGCAGTATTTT. Translated, it gives CASSYELAGGSDTQYF.

This rearrangement joins TRBV30 to TRBJ1-3, with 10 bases aligning to TRBD1. The CDR3 extends over 13 amino acids. CDR1 is GTSNPN and CDR2 is SVGIG in the germline V gene (reference sequence). V gave up 8 bases and J gave up 2 bases; unmatched junction bases: 3. The CDR3 is CAGTGVTGNTIYF. The CDR3 DNA is TGTGCCGGGACAGGGGTGACTGGAAACACCATATATTTT.

This chain joins TRBV6-1 and TRBJ2-1; TRBD2 matches at 9 bases. This CDR3 has 13 residues. With 6 bases clipped from V and 6 bases from J, the junction kept 3 bases outside the gene matches. Germline-derived CDR1 and CDR2 are MNHNS and SASEGT. CDR3 nucleotides: TGTGCCAGCAGACTAGCGGGCCTCAATGAGCAGTTCTTC. Its translation: CASRLAGLNEQFF.

Only a few counts were recorded for this clone. The genes are TRBV30 and TRBJ1-6; D remains ambiguous. Germline V lookup: CDR1 GTSNPN, CDR2 SVGIG (reference sequence). The CDR3 sequence is 16 residues long. V was trimmed by 2 bases and J by 6 bases, leaving 17 bases between them. Here the CDR3 DNA reads TGTGCCTGGAGTCCTCTCCCCGGGCCTTTTAATTCACCCCTCCACTTT. It codes for CAWSPLPGPFNSPLHF.

The rearrangement links TRBV7-2 to TRBJ2-7; possibly TRBD1 for D (6 bases). The CDR3 has 15 amino acids. The germline V and J ends were trimmed by 1 base and 0 bases, with 10 bases remaining between them. CDR1 is SGHTA, CDR2 FQGNSA, per germline. CDR3: CASSLGQVSSYEQYF. The CDR3, as DNA: TGTGCCAGCAGCTTAGGACAGGTCAGCTCCTACGAGCAGTACTTC.

This clone was seen a few times. This sequence joins TRBV7-2 and TRBJ2-1; a possible D gene is TRBD2 (6 bases). CDR1 SGHTA and CDR2 FQGNSA come from the germline V gene. CDR3 length equals 13 residues. The V end lost 7 bases, the J end lost 6 bases, and 13 bases lay between the germline ends. CDR3 sequence reads: CASKIMGGNEQFF. The CDR3 DNA reads as TGTGCCAGCAAGATCATGGGGGGCAATGAGCAGTTCTTC.

This clone was counted only a few times. V gene TRBV6-1 combines with J gene TRBJ2-1, with 12 bases matching TRBD2. Germline assignment: CDR1 MNHNS and CDR2 SASEGT. This CDR3 is 14 amino acids long. The V gene end was trimmed by 6 bases and the J gene end by 9 bases; junction bases not matched to a gene: 6. CDR3 bases: TGTGCCAGCAGATCTAGCGGGAGGGCCGGTGAGCAGTTCTTC. Its translation: CASRSSGRAGEQFF.

This chain uses TRBV30 with TRBJ2-1; 7 positions agree with TRBD2. Germline V gene sequence: CDR1 GTSNPN, CDR2 SVGIG (reference sequence). After removal of 5 bases from V and 3 bases from J, the junction contained 4 bases not matched to a gene. CDR3 length equals 13 residues. This CDR3 reads CAWGGGGYNEQFF. The CDR3 bases are TGTGCCTGGGGAGGCGGGGGCTACAATGAGCAGTTCTTC. The variable domain in full, with the rest retrieved from reference TRBV30 and TRBJ2-1, is SQTIHQWPATLVQPVGSPLSLECTVEGTSNPNLYWYRQAAGRGLQLLFYSVGIGQISSEVPQNLSASRPQDRQFILSSKKLLLSDSGFYLCAWGGGGYNEQFFGPGTRLTVL.

The chain combines TRBV5-6 with TRBJ1-1, with TRBD1 identical over 7 bases. From germline, CDR1 is SGHDT and CDR2 YYEEEE. The trim removed 2 bases at V and 5 bases at J, leaving 12 bases unmatched. CDR3 length equals 16 residues. The CDR3 sequence: CASSLDRVLSGTEAFF. The CDR3 bases are TGTGCCAGCAGCTTAGACAGGGTGTTGAGTGGGACTGAAGCTTTCTTT.

This clone was seen a handful of times. The rearrangement links TRBV9 to TRBJ2-7; 8 bases are a match to TRBD1. V lost 0 bases and J lost 3; bases outside the gene matches: 2. The CDR3 is 14 amino acids. Germline CDR1 SGDLS, CDR2 YYNGEE. The CDR3 DNA reads TGTGCCAGCAGCGTAGGGACAGGGTTCTACGAGCAGTACTTC. It is translated as CASSVGTGFYEQYF.

The chain has TRBV7-8 and TRBJ2-7; D perhaps matches TRBD2 (5 bases). Germline CDR1 reads SGHVS; CDR2 reads FQNEAQ. The CDR3 is made up of 16 amino acids. Trimming pared 5 bases from V and 1 base from J, leaving 18 bases between. CDR3 sequence (DNA): TGTGCCAGCAGCCTGCGGTCAGGAGGCGGATCCTACGAGCAGTACTTC. It codes for CASSLRSGGGSYEQYF.

The J gene is TRBJ2-7, the V gene TRBV4-2; perhaps TRBD2 as D (5 bases). Germline lookup yields CDR1 LGHNA and CDR2 YNFKEQ. The CDR3 contains 15 residues. Trimming shortened V by 5 bases and J by 0 bases, and 14 bases separated the two germline ends. DNA for the CDR3: TGTGCCAGCAGCGATAAGCGGAGACTCTCCTACGAGCAGTACTTC. Translation gives CASSDKRRLSYEQYF.

This clone has more than one count but fewer than ten. V and J are TRBV7-2 and TRBJ2-3, with no clear D. The CDR3 covers 12 residues. V gave up 2 bases and J gave up 5 bases, with 5 bases separating them. Germline V gene lookup returns CDR1 SGHTA and CDR2 FQGNSA. CDR3 nucleotide sequence: TGTGCCAGCAGCTTAAGCCTAGATACGCAGTATTTT. Its protein is CASSLSLDTQYF.